The rows below give T cell receptor beta chains drawn from one sample of a study of cytomegalovirus exposure and HLA in healthy donors. Clones were sequenced by immunoSEQ multiplex PCR, and TCRdb holds only the in-frame ones, with some missing. The sample holds about 130,000 clones, 73% seen once. The specimen sequenced was PBMCs. These TCRs come from a woman in her 40s in good health and CMV-seropositive. Each CDR3 is given with its conserved first and last residue. D genes are given only for firm matches. Expanded clones get a size class; other rows say once, few or many, or leave the size out.

clone_size,j_call,d_call,v_call,cdr3_aa,cdr3_nt
.,TRBJ1-1,TRBD1,TRBV7-3,CASSPGTGEAFF,TGTGCCAGCAGCCCGGGGACAGGGGAAGCTTTCTTT
.,TRBJ2-5,TRBD1,TRBV11-1,CASSAGTGGQETQYF,TGTGCCAGCAGCGCCGGGACAGGGGGCCAAGAGACCCAGTACTTC
.,TRBJ1-2,TRBD1,TRBV9,CASSGTGVRPLGYTF,TGTGCCAGCAGCGGGACAGGTGTAAGGCCCCTGGGCTACACCTTC
.,TRBJ1-4,.,TRBV7-6,CASSLAGGGAEKLFF,TGTGCCAGCAGCTTAGCTGGAGGGGGGGCTGAAAAACTGTTTTTT
few,TRBJ2-7,.,TRBV4-1,CASSQDRGFPEQYF,TGCGCCAGCAGCCAAGATCGGGGATTTCCCGAGCAGTACTTC
.,TRBJ1-1,.,TRBV18,CASSPLGADTEAFF,TGTGCCAGCTCACCACTGGGGGCGGACACTGAAGCTTTCTTT
.,TRBJ2-3,TRBD2,TRBV4-2,CASSLKRPSGGATDTQYF,TGTGCCAGCAGCCTCAAGCGACCTAGCGGGGGGGCCACAGATACGCAGTATTTT
.,TRBJ1-5,.,TRBV10-1,CASSEGSSPPLHQPQHF,TGCGCCAGCAGTGAGGGGAGTTCCCCCCCCCTCCATCAGCCCCAGCATTTT
.,TRBJ2-3,.,TRBV10-2,CASGEGDTQYF,TGCGCCAGTGGAGAGGGTGATACGCAGTATTTT
.,TRBJ2-3,TRBD2,TRBV18,CASSWTSGSFTDTQYF,TGTGCCAGCTCCTGGACTAGCGGGAGTTTCACAGATACGCAGTATTTT
.,TRBJ2-5,.,TRBV7-3,CASSPLGGGRETQYF,TGTGCCAGCAGCCCCTTGGGGGGGGGCCGCGAGACCCAGTACTTC
once,TRBJ1-4,.,TRBV5-1,CASSLAGGDDEKLFF,TGCGCCAGCAGCTTGGCCGGGGGTGATGATGAAAAACTGTTTTTT
.,TRBJ2-6,TRBD1,TRBV5-1,CASSLFTGAGANVLTF,TGCGCCAGCAGCCTTTTTACAGGGGCCGGGGCCAACGTCCTGACTTTC
.,TRBJ2-7,.,TRBV27,CASRSTGPKIGLYF,TGTGCCAGCAGATCGACAGGTCCGAAAATCGGGTTGTACTTC
.,TRBJ1-1,.,TRBV4-1,CASSQGSPTEAFF,TGCGCCAGCAGCCAAGGGAGCCCCACTGAAGCTTTCTTT
.,TRBJ1-2,.,TRBV6-6,CASKVGVNYGYTF,TGTGCCAGCAAGGTAGGGGTTAACTATGGCTACACCTTC
.,TRBJ2-1,.,TRBV2,CASSYSNEQFF,TGTGCCAGCAGTTACAGCAATGAGCAGTTCTTC
.,TRBJ2-1,.,TRBV7-2,CASSLALRNNEQFF,TGTGCCAGCAGCTTAGCGCTACGAAACAATGAGCAGTTCTTC
.,TRBJ2-1,TRBD2,TRBV11-1,CASSWTSGGDNEQFF,TGTGCCAGCAGCTGGACTAGCGGGGGGGACAATGAGCAGTTCTTC
few,TRBJ1-1,.,TRBV4-3,CASSQVQANTEAFF,TGCGCCAGCAGCCAAGTACAGGCGAACACTGAAGCTTTCTTT
.,TRBJ2-5,TRBD1,TRBV7-2,CASSLGVLETGVKETQYF,TGTGCCAGCAGCTTAGGGGTTCTGGAGACAGGGGTCAAAGAGACCCAGTACTTC
.,TRBJ1-4,.,TRBV4-3,CASSQEVSVAGVNEKLFF,TGCGCCAGCAGCCAAGAGGTTTCCGTCGCAGGGGTTAATGAAAAACTGTTTTTT
few,TRBJ2-7,.,TRBV7-2,CASSSHHEQYF,TGTGCCAGCAGCTCACACCACGAGCAGTACTTC
.,TRBJ1-1,TRBD1,TRBV9,CASSPLRDRGQAFF,TGTGCCAGCAGCCCCCTGCGGGACAGGGGGCAGGCTTTCTTT
.,TRBJ1-3,TRBD1,TRBV4-2,CASSQGSGQGRNTIYF,TGTGCCAGCAGCCAGGGCTCGGGACAGGGTAGAAACACCATATATTTT
few,TRBJ1-4,.,TRBV19,CASSEGGFGEKLFF,TGTGCCAGTAGCGAAGGGGGTTTTGGCGAAAAACTGTTTTTT
.,TRBJ2-7,TRBD1,TRBV15,CATSRDTGGYEQYF,TGTGCCACCAGCAGAGATACAGGGGGGTACGAGCAGTACTTC
.,TRBJ1-2,.,TRBV7-3,CASSRSGDYGYTF,TGTGCCAGCAGCCGGTCCGGAGACTATGGCTACACCTTC
.,TRBJ1-1,TRBD1,TRBV18,CASSVGQGAYTEAFF,TGTGCCAGCTCTGTCGGACAGGGGGCATACACTGAAGCTTTCTTT
few,TRBJ2-3,.,TRBV2,CASRKEQTDTQYF,TGTGCCAGCAGGAAGGAGCAAACTGATACGCAGTATTTT
.,TRBJ1-5,.,TRBV4-3,CASSQEAAGSNQPQHF,TGCGCCAGCAGCCAAGAGGCTGCTGGTAGCAATCAGCCCCAGCATTTT
.,TRBJ1-1,.,TRBV15,CATSRVRGNTEAFF,TGTGCCACCAGCAGAGTCCGGGGGAACACTGAAGCTTTCTTT
.,TRBJ1-2,TRBD1,TRBV18,CASSPDRAYGYTF,TGTGCCAGCTCACCCGACAGGGCCTATGGCTACACCTTC
.,TRBJ2-5,.,TRBV2,CASSPKETQYF,TGTGCCAGCAGTCCCAAAGAGACCCAGTACTTC
once,TRBJ2-7,.,TRBV4-3,CASSQTSTYEQYF,TGCGCCAGCAGCCAAACTAGCACCTACGAGCAGTACTTC
.,TRBJ2-7,TRBD2,TRBV7-2,CASSFSPGLAFCEQYF,TGTGCCAGCAGCTTTTCGCCGGGACTAGCGTTCTGCGAGCAGTACTTC
few,TRBJ2-7,.,TRBV4-3,CASSQDDRSPDNYEQYF,TGCGCCAGCAGCCAAGACGACAGGTCCCCAGACAACTACGAGCAGTACTTC
.,TRBJ1-2,.,TRBV6-8,CASPQQPNYGYTF,TGTGCCAGTCCCCAACAGCCGAACTATGGCTACACCTTC
.,TRBJ2-5,TRBD2,TRBV5-1,CASSLLVGGGETQYF,TGCGCCAGCAGCTTGTTGGTCGGGGGGGGAGAGACCCAGTACTTC
.,TRBJ2-3,TRBD2,TRBV19,CASSIYRVGTGGPGTQYF,TGTGCCAGTAGTATATATCGAGTCGGGACGGGAGGCCCTGGTACGCAGTATTTT
once,TRBJ2-1,TRBD2,TRBV13,CASRQLTSGSYNEQFF,TGTGCCAGCAGGCAACTCACTAGCGGGAGTTACAATGAGCAGTTCTTC
.,TRBJ2-3,.,TRBV7-2,CASSLNRDTDTQYF,TGTGCCAGCAGCTTAAACAGGGACACAGATACGCAGTATTTT
.,TRBJ2-2,.,TRBV7-9,CASSLDGRGTGELFF,TGTGCCAGCAGCTTAGACGGGAGAGGCACCGGGGAGCTGTTTTTT
once,TRBJ2-4,TRBD1,TRBV28,CASSLSGTGLAKNIQYF,TGTGCCAGCAGTTTATCCGGGACAGGGTTAGCCAAAAACATTCAGTACTTC
.,TRBJ2-1,TRBD2,TRBV9,CASSVDPGLAGEVYNEQFF,TGTGCCAGCAGCGTAGATCCGGGACTAGCGGGGGAGGTCTACAATGAGCAGTTCTTC
few,TRBJ1-4,.,TRBV28,CATTLARSRGLRNEKLFF,TGTGCCACCACCTTGGCGAGGAGTAGGGGTCTCCGAAATGAAAAACTGTTTTTT
.,TRBJ2-5,TRBD2,TRBV6-1,CATRGGREAQYF,TGTGCCACGAGGGGAGGGCGAGAGGCCCAGTACTTC
.,TRBJ1-1,TRBD1,TRBV13,CASSSGQGREAFF,TGTGCCAGCAGCTCGGGACAGGGCCGTGAAGCTTTCTTT
.,TRBJ2-7,TRBD2,TRBV4-2,CASSQAEAGGYYEQYF,TGTGCCAGCAGCCAAGCTGAAGCGGGGGGGTACTACGAGCAGTACTTC
.,TRBJ2-2,.,TRBV18,CASSPQGTGELFF,TGTGCCAGCTCACCGCAGGGAACCGGGGAGCTGTTTTTT
.,TRBJ1-1,TRBD1,TRBV7-9,CASSLGQDRGQAEAFF,TGTGCCAGCAGCTTAGGCCAAGACAGGGGGCAGGCTGAAGCTTTCTTT
once,TRBJ2-1,TRBD1,TRBV5-1,CASSFQGAKGNEQFF,TGCGCCAGCAGCTTCCAGGGGGCTAAGGGCAATGAGCAGTTCTTC
few,TRBJ2-5,TRBD1,TRBV5-1,CASSFSGQQETQYF,TGCGCCAGCAGCTTTTCGGGACAGCAAGAGACCCAGTACTTC